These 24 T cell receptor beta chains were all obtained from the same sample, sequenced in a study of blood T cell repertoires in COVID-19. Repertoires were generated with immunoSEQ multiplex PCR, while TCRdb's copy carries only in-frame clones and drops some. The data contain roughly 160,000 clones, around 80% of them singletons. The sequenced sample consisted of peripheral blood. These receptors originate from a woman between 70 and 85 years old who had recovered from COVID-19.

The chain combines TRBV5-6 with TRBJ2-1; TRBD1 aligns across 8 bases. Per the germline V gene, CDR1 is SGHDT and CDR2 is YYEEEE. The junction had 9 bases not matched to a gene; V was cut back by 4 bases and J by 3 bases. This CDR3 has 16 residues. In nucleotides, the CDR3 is TGTGCCAGCAGCGTGGCCCGGGACAGGAGCTACAATGAGCAGTTCTTC. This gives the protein CASSVARDRSYNEQFF.

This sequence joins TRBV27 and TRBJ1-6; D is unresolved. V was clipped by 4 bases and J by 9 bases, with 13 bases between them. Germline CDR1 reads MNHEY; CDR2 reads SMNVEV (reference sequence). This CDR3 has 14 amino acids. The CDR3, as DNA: TGTGCCAGCAGTTCTCGCAGGCACAGTTCACCCCTCCACTTT. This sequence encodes CASSSRRHSSPLHF.

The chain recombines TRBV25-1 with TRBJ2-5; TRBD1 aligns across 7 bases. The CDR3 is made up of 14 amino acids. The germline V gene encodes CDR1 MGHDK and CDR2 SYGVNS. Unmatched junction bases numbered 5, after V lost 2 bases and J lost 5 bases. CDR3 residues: CASSERLQGETQYF. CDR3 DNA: TGTGCCAGCAGTGAAAGGCTACAGGGGGAGACCCAGTACTTC.

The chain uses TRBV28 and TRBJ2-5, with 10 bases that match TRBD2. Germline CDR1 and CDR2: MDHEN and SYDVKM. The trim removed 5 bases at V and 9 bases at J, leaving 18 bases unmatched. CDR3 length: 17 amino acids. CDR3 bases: TGTGCCAGCAGTCCTAGCGGGAGAGGGGTCCCAAGAGGGTCCCAGTACTTC. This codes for CASSPSGRGVPRGSQYF.

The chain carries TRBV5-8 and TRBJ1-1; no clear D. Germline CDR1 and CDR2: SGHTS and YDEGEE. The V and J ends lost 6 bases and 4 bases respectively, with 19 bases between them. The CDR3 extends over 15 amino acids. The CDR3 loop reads CASTPGWRRITEAFF. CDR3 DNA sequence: TGTGCCAGCACCCCTGGATGGAGGCGAATCACTGAAGCTTTCTTT.

The CDR3 region is CASSQDPVLFRVGGTEAFF. In DNA, the CDR3 is TGTGCCAGCAGCCAAGATCCAGTCCTGTTTAGGGTGGGAGGCACTGAAGCTTTCTTT. This sequence joins TRBV3-1 (or the pseudogene TRBV3-2) and TRBJ1-1; D unresolved. In germline, CDR1 is LGHDT, CDR2 YNNKEL (reference sequence). The CDR3 runs 19 residues. V was cut by 0 bases and J by 4 bases, with 24 bases left in between.

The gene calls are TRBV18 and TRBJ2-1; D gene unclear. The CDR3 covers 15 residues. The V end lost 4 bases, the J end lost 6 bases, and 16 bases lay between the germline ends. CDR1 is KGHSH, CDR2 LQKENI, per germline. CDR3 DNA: TGTGCCAGCTCACGATTTATTGAGGTTCCCAATGAGCAGTTCTTC. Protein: CASSRFIEVPNEQFF.

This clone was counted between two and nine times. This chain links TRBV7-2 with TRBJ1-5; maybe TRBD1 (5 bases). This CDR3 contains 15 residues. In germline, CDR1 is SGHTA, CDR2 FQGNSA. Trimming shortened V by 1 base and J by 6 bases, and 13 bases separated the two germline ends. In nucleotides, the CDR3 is TGTGCCAGCAGCTTAGTCTCGGGGGGAGGTCAGCCCCAGCATTTT. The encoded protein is CASSLVSGGGQPQHF.

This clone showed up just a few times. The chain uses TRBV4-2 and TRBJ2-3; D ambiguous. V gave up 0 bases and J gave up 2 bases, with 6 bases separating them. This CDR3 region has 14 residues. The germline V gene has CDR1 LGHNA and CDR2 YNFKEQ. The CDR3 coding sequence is TGTGCCAGCAGCCAAGAGGGCACCACAGATACGCAGTATTTT. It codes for CASSQEGTTDTQYF.

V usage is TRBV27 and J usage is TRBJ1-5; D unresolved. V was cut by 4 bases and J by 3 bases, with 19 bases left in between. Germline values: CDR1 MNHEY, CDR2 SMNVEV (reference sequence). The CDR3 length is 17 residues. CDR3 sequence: CASSWPPLNSFNQPQHF. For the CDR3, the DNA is TGTGCCAGCAGTTGGCCCCCCCTAAACAGTTTCAATCAGCCCCAGCATTTT.

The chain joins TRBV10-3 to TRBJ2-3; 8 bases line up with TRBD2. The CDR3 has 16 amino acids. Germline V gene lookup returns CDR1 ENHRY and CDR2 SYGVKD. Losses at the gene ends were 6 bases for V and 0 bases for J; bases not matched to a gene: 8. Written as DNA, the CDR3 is TGTGCCATCAGCGGTAAAGCGGGGGCTAGCACAGATACGCAGTATTTT. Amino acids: CAISGKAGASTDTQYF.

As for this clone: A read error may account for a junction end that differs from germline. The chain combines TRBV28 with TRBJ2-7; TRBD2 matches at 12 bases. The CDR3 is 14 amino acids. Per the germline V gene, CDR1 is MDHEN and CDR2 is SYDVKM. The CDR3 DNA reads TGTGCCAGCAGTGATCGACTAGCGGGAGCGTCTGGACGCTTC. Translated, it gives CASSDRLAGASGRF.

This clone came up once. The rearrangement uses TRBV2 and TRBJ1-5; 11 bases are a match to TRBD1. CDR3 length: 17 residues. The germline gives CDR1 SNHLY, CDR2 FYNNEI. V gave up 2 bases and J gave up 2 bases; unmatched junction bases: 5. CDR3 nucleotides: TGTGCCAGCAGTGAATGGTGGGGACAGGGGGGCAATCAGCCCCAGCATTTT. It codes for CASSEWWGQGGNQPQHF.

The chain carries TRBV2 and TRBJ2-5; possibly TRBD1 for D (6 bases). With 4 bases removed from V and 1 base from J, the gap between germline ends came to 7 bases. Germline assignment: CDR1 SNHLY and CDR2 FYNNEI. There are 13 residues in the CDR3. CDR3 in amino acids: CASSVRGQETQYF. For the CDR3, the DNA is TGTGCCAGCAGTGTCAGGGGCCAAGAGACCCAGTACTTC.

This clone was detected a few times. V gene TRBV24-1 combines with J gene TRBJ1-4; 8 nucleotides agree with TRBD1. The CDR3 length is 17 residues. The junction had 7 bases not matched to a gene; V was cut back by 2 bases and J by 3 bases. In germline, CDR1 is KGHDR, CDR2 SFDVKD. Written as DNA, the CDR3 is TGTGCCACCAGTGATTCCAGGGGGCTGGAAGCTAATGAAAAACTGTTTTTT. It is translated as CATSDSRGLEANEKLFF.

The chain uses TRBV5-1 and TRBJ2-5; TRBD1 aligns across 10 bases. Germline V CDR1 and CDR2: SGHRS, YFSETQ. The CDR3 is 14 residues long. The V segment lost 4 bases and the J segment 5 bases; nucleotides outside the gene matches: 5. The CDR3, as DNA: TGCGCCAGCAGCCCCGGGACAGGGGTCGAGACCCAGTACTTC. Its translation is CASSPGTGVETQYF.

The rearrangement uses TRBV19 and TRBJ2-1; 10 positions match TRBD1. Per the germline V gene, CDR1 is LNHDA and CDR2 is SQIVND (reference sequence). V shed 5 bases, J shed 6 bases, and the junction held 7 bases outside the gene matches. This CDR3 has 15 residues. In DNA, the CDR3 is TGTGCCAGTAGTCCCCGGACAGGGGGGAGCAATGAGCAGTTCTTC. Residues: CASSPRTGGSNEQFF.

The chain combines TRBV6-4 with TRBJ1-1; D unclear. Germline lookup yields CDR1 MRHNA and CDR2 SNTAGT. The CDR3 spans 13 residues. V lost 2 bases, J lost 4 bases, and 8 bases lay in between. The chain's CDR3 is CASSDQAGTEAFF. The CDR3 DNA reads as TGTGCCAGCAGTGACCAGGCGGGCACTGAAGCTTTCTTT.

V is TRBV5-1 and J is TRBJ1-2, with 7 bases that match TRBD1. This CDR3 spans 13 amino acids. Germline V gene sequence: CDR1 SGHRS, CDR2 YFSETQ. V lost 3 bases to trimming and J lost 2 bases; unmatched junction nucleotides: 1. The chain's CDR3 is CASSSTGNYGYTF. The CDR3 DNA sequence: TGCGCCAGCAGCTCGACAGGGAACTATGGCTACACCTTC.

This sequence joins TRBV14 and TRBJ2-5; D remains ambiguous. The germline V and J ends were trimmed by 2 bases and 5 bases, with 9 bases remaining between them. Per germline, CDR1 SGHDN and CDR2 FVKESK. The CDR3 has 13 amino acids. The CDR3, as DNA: TGTGCCAGCAGCCAATTCCTTGCGGAGACCCAGTACTTC. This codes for CASSQFLAETQYF.

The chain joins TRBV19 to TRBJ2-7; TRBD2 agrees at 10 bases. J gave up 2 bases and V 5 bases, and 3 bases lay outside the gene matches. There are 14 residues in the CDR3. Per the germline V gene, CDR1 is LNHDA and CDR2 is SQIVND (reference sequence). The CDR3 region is CASSASGRTYEQYF. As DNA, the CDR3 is TGTGCCAGTAGTGCTAGCGGGAGAACCTACGAGCAGTACTTC. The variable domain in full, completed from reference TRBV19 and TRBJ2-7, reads DGGITQSPKYLFRKEGQNVTLSCEQNLNHDAMYWYRQDPGQGLRLIYYSQIVNDFQKGDIAEGYSVSREKKESFPLTVTSAQKNPTAFYLCASSASGRTYEQYFGPGTRLTVT.

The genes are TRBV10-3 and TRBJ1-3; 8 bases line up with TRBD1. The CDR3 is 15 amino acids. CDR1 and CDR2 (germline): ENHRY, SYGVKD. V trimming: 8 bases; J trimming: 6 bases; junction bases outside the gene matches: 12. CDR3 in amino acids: CAISQGQDPLNTIYF. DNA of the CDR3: TGTGCCATCTCTCAGGGACAGGACCCACTAAACACCATATATTTT.

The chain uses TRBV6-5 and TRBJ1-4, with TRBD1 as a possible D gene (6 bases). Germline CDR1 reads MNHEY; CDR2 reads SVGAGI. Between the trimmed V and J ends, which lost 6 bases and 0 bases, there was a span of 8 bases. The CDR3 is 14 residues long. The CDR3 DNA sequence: TGTGCCAGCAGACGGACAGCAACTAATGAAAAACTGTTTTTT. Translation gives CASRRTATNEKLFF.

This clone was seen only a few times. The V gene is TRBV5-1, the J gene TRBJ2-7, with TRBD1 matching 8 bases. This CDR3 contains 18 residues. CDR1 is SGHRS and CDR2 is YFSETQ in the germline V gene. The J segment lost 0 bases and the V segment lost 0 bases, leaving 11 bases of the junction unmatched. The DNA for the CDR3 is TGCGCCAGCAGCTTGGCCGGACAGGGACCAAAGAGCTCCTACGAGCAGTACTTC. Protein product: CASSLAGQGPKSSYEQYF. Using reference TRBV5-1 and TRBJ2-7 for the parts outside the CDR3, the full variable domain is KAGVTQTPRYLIKTRGQQVTLSCSPISGHRSVSWYQQTPGQGLQFLFEYFSETQRNKGNFPGRFSGRQFSNSRSEMNVSTLELGDSALYLCASSLAGQGPKSSYEQYFGPGTRLTVT.